Listed below are T cell receptor beta chains from one sample, sequenced in a study of PD-1 blockade in classical Hodgkin lymphoma. Some clones are missing from TCRdb's copy, which holds only in-frame ones; the method was immunoSEQ multiplex PCR. The sample comprises tens of thousands of clones, roughly 80% of which are singletons, and more than 8% rests with the top ten. The sequencing here drew on peripheral blood mononuclear cells (PBMCs), taken before the second cycle of nivolumab. All receptors derive from a human donor with classical Hodgkin lymphoma. Both conserved end residues are part of each CDR3. Each record gives: clone size, D gene, V gene, J gene, CDR3 protein, CDR3 DNA. A D gene is named only where the DNA matches it firmly. For some rows the clone size is stated as once, few or many, or as a class when expanded; others skip it.

>NA|TRBD1|TRBV6-5|TRBJ1-2
CASSYGGQGWYGYTF
TGTGCCAGCAGTTACGGGGGACAGGGTTGGTATGGCTACACCTTC
>NA|NA|TRBV19|TRBJ2-3
CASTPRLGPITDTQYF
TGTGCCAGTACCCCGAGGCTGGGACCTATCACAGATACGCAGTATTTT
>NA|TRBD1|TRBV6-1|TRBJ2-1
CASTNGDRGPNEQFF
TGTGCCAGCACAAACGGGGACAGGGGGCCCAATGAGCAGTTCTTC
>NA|NA|TRBV7-6|TRBJ1-1
CASSFSGRPEAFF
TGTGCCAGCAGCTTCTCCGGCAGGCCTGAAGCTTTCTTT
>NA|NA|TRBV7-2|TRBJ2-2
CASSLRRQGGSNTGELFF
TGTGCCAGCAGCTTACGTCGGCAGGGGGGAAGCAACACCGGGGAGCTGTTTTTT
>once|NA|TRBV29-1|TRBJ2-1
CSVYSVSYNEQFF
TGCAGCGTTTATTCGGTTTCCTACAATGAGCAGTTCTTC
>once|TRBD1|TRBV5-1|TRBJ1-2
CASSPQNRQGVEGYTF
TGCGCCAGCAGCCCGCAGAACCGACAGGGGGTAGAAGGCTACACCTTC
>NA|NA|TRBV11-2|TRBJ2-5
CASSLTVYQETQYF
TGTGCCAGCAGCTTGACAGTATACCAAGAGACCCAGTACTTC
>NA|NA|TRBV6-5|TRBJ1-1
CASSYAPGGNTEAFF
TGTGCCAGCAGTTATGCCCCGGGGGGGAACACTGAAGCTTTCTTT
>NA|NA|TRBV6-1|TRBJ1-4
CASSERWIFGEKLFF
TGTGCCAGCAGTGAAAGGTGGATCTTTGGTGAAAAACTGTTTTTT
>NA|NA|TRBV5-1|TRBJ2-7
CASSLRFQGTATYEQYF
TGCGCCAGCAGCTTAAGATTTCAGGGTACAGCGACCTACGAGCAGTACTTC
>NA|TRBD1|TRBV2|TRBJ2-2
CASSGPGQGRPGELFF
TGTGCCAGCAGTGGACCGGGACAGGGTCGTCCCGGGGAGCTGTTTTTT
>NA|TRBD1|TRBV19|TRBJ1-2
CASSKPGQVLPYGYTF
TGTGCCAGTAGTAAACCGGGACAGGTCCTTCCTTATGGCTACACCTTC
>NA|NA|TRBV6-6|TRBJ2-7
CASSYSRRQSYEQYF
TGTGCCAGCAGTTACTCGCGGCGTCAGTCCTACGAGCAGTACTTC
>NA|NA|TRBV27|TRBJ2-2
CASSFRPTNTGELFF
TGTGCCAGCAGTTTCAGGCCGACGAACACCGGGGAGCTGTTTTTT
>few|TRBD1|TRBV6-4|TRBJ1-2
CASSDSNRGNHYGYTF
TGTGCCAGCAGTGACTCAAACAGGGGTAACCATTATGGCTACACCTTC
>NA|NA|TRBV19|TRBJ1-5
CASTPGGGNQPQHF
TGTGCCAGTACCCCGGGTGGGGGAAATCAGCCCCAGCATTTT
>NA|NA|TRBV4-3|TRBJ2-7
CASSQRSTGATYEQYF
TGCGCCAGCAGCCAACGATCGACCGGGGCTACCTACGAGCAGTACTTC
>NA|NA|TRBV6-5|TRBJ2-3
CASNPIRSPDTQYF
TGTGCCAGCAACCCCATCCGCAGCCCAGATACGCAGTATTTT
>once|TRBD2|TRBV4-2|TRBJ2-3
CASSQDGAGGQQDTQYF
TGTGCCAGCAGCCAAGATGGAGCGGGGGGGCAGCAAGATACGCAGTATTTT
>NA|TRBD1|TRBV5-4|TRBJ1-6
CASSSDRGNSPLHF
TGTGCCAGCAGCTCCGACAGGGGCAATTCACCCCTCCACTTT
>few|NA|TRBV7-2|TRBJ2-3
CASRPYRRGPSTDTQYF
TGTGCCAGCAGGCCTTATAGACGGGGTCCCAGCACAGATACGCAGTATTTT
>NA|TRBD1|TRBV29-1|TRBJ1-2
CSVGLTGGYGYTF
TGCAGCGTTGGACTGACAGGGGGCTATGGCTACACCTTC
>once|TRBD2|TRBV6-5|TRBJ2-7
CASRMGRGGYEQYF
TGTGCCAGCAGGATGGGACGGGGAGGGTACGAGCAGTACTTC
>NA|NA|TRBV14|TRBJ1-1
CASSQYISTEAFF
TGTGCCAGCAGCCAATATATAAGCACTGAAGCTTTCTTT
>NA|NA|TRBV7-3|TRBJ2-3
CASSLGGVGDTQYF
TGTGCCAGCAGCTTGGGTGGGGTGGGAGATACGCAGTATTTT
>NA|TRBD1|TRBV7-2|TRBJ2-3
CASSLVGDRADTQYF
TGTGCCAGCAGCTTAGTAGGGGACAGGGCAGATACGCAGTATTTT
>NA|NA|TRBV7-9|TRBJ2-3
CASSPHTSTDTQYF
TGTGCCAGCAGCCCTCACACGAGCACAGATACGCAGTATTTT
>NA|NA|TRBV7-2|TRBJ2-7
CASSPSGTENVEQYF
TGTGCCAGCAGCCCCTCCGGGACGGAAAACGTGGAGCAGTACTTC
>NA|NA|TRBV29-1|TRBJ2-7
CSVERGTGRKEQYF
TGCAGCGTGGAGCGGGGGACAGGGCGGAAGGAGCAGTACTTC
>once|NA|TRBV5-6|TRBJ1-6
CASSPGTLRPLHF
TGTGCCAGCAGCCCCGGGACATTAAGACCCCTCCACTTT
>NA|NA|TRBV10-3|TRBJ1-1
CAISESQGIAEAFF
TGTGCCATCAGTGAGTCGCAGGGTATTGCTGAAGCTTTCTTT
>NA|TRBD1|TRBV10-3|TRBJ2-1
CAISDGRTGSLNEQFF
TGTGCCATCAGTGACGGAAGGACAGGGTCATTAAATGAGCAGTTCTTC
>NA|NA|TRBV19|TRBJ1-3
CASSIGNGNTIYF
TGTGCCAGTAGTATAGGGAACGGAAACACCATATATTTT
>once|NA|TRBV4-2|TRBJ1-6
CASSQGGVGSPLHF
TGTGCCAGCAGCCAAGGTGGGGTCGGATCACCCCTCCACTTT
>NA|TRBD1|TRBV5-1|TRBJ2-7
CASSWDRRSYEQYF
TGCGCCAGCAGCTGGGACAGGCGCTCCTACGAGCAGTACTTC
>NA|NA|TRBV5-1|TRBJ2-7
CASSLDEGEQYF
TGCGCCAGCAGCTTGGACGAGGGGGAGCAGTACTTC
>NA|TRBD2|TRBV28|TRBJ2-3
CASGSYGGGADTQYF
TGTGCCAGCGGCTCGTACGGCGGGGGGGCAGATACGCAGTATTTT
>NA|TRBD1|TRBV2|TRBJ1-3
CASSQGTGGNTIYF
TGTGCCAGCAGTCAAGGGACAGGGGGAAACACCATATATTTT
>NA|NA|TRBV5-4|TRBJ2-5
CASSLANEGPGEIQYF
TGTGCCAGCAGCTTGGCCAATGAGGGGCCGGGAGAGATCCAGTACTTC
>NA|NA|TRBV6-5|TRBJ1-2
CASRFLPGDGYTF
TGTGCCAGCAGATTTCTTCCTGGGGATGGCTACACCTTC
>once|NA|TRBV7-2|TRBJ1-1
CASSFRRGGTEAFF
TGTGCCAGCAGCTTTAGAAGGGGGGGAACTGAAGCTTTCTTT
>few|TRBD1|TRBV10-2|TRBJ1-6
CASKQGENSPLHF
TGCGCCAGCAAACAGGGGGAAAATTCACCCCTCCACTTT
>few|TRBD1|TRBV30|TRBJ1-6
CAWSRDRLNSPLHF
TGTGCCTGGAGTCGGGACAGATTAAATTCACCCCTCCACTTT
>NA|NA|TRBV6-7|TRBJ2-7
CASSYQIQGGSYEQYF
TGTGCCAGCAGTTACCAGATACAGGGAGGGAGCTACGAGCAGTACTTC
>NA|TRBD1|TRBV5-1|TRBJ2-7
CASSSGTGYEQYF
TGCGCCAGCAGCTCCGGGACAGGCTACGAGCAGTACTTC
>NA|NA|TRBV5-4|TRBJ2-5
CASSFAGSGETQYF
TGTGCCAGCAGCTTCGCCGGGTCAGGGGAGACCCAGTACTTC
>NA|TRBD1|TRBV4-2|TRBJ1-6
CASSSRGQLDSPLHF
TGTGCCAGCAGCTCCCGGGGACAGTTAGATTCACCCCTCCACTTT
>NA|NA|TRBV19|TRBJ1-2
CASSMPRNGYTF
TGTGCCAGTAGTATGCCAAGAAATGGCTACACCTTC
>few|TRBD2|TRBV6-1|TRBJ2-5
CASSESSGGQETQYF
TGTGCCAGCAGTGAATCTAGCGGGGGGCAAGAGACCCAGTACTTC
>NA|TRBD2|TRBV2|TRBJ2-2
CASWRTSGGDHPGELFF
TGTGCCAGCTGGAGGACTAGCGGGGGTGACCACCCTGGGGAGCTGTTTTTT
>once|TRBD1|TRBV7-2|TRBJ1-2
CASSLFGQGYGYTF
TGTGCCAGCAGCTTGTTTGGACAGGGCTATGGCTACACCTTC
>NA|NA|TRBV10-3|TRBJ2-1
CAISDNRVNEQFF
TGTGCCATCAGTGACAACAGGGTTAATGAGCAGTTCTTC
>NA|NA|TRBV2|TRBJ2-1
CASSDAGASYNEQFF
TGTGCCAGCAGTGATGCGGGGGCGTCCTACAATGAGCAGTTCTTC
>NA|NA|TRBV5-6|TRBJ1-2
CASSFGGSNYGYTF
TGTGCCAGCAGCTTTGGAGGCTCTAACTATGGCTACACCTTC
>few|TRBD1|TRBV7-9|TRBJ2-7
CASSQSVDRVFSVYEQYF
TGTGCCAGCAGCCAAAGTGTAGACAGGGTATTTTCGGTCTACGAGCAGTACTTC
>NA|NA|TRBV7-6|TRBJ2-1
CASSLAQGNEQFF
TGTGCCAGCAGCTTAGCCCAGGGTAATGAGCAGTTCTTC
>few|NA|TRBV28|TRBJ1-1
CASRVLNTEAFF
TGTGCCAGCAGGGTCTTGAACACTGAAGCTTTCTTT
>NA|NA|TRBV4-3|TRBJ1-1
CASSQVSNTEAFF
TGCGCCAGCAGCCAAGTGTCGAACACTGAAGCTTTCTTT
>NA|NA|TRBV7-2|TRBJ1-3
CASSFSGRRTGNTIYF
TGTGCCAGCAGCTTCTCTGGACGGCGTACTGGAAACACCATATATTTT